Listed here are 14 T cell receptor beta chains from one sample, sequenced in a study of identical twins. TCRdb re-derived calls from the 5' RACE reads in MiXCR, one entry per CDR3 protein. The table records roughly 1.6 million distinct CDR3 sequences, 32% of them present only once. Sample: cord blood. The receptors derive from a newborn girl in good health.

This chain joins TRBV29-1 and TRBJ2-5; TRBD1 might be the D (7 bases). Germline assignment: CDR1 SQVTM and CDR2 ANQGSEA. This CDR3 has 15 amino acids. Trimming took off 2 bases at V and 1 base at J, with 14 bases between the two ends. The CDR3 is CSVERRGRTQETQYF. DNA for the CDR3: TGCAGCGTTGAAAGGAGGGGGCGGACCCAAGAGACCCAGTACTTC. Variable domain in full (rest from reference TRBV29-1 and TRBJ2-5): SAVISQKPSRDICQRGTSLTIQCQVDSQVTMMFWYRQQPGQSLTLIATANQGSEATYESGFVIDKFPISRPNLTFSTLTVSNMSPEDSSIYLCSVERRGRTQETQYFGPGTRLLVL.

The table lists this clonotype with a few counts. The gene calls are TRBV2 and TRBJ2-1, with 11 positions matching TRBD1. Germline V gene sequence: CDR1 SNHLY, CDR2 FYNNEI. The CDR3 contains 14 residues. With 7 bases clipped from V and 8 bases from J, the junction kept 7 bases outside the gene matches. In nucleotides, the CDR3 is TGTGCCAGCACCCCGGGACAGGGGGTCGATGAGCAGTTCTTC. Amino acids: CASTPGQGVDEQFF.

This clonotype was detected only once. The junction does not match germline at one end; this may be a read error. The chain combines TRBV20-1 with TRBJ2-5, with 7 bases identical to TRBD1. This CDR3 has 14 residues. Germline CDR1 reads DFQATT; CDR2 reads SNEGSKA (reference sequence). As DNA, the CDR3 is TGCGGTGCTAGAAAAGGGACAGTCGAAGAGACCCAGTACTTC. This codes for CGARKGTVEETQYF.

This sequence joins TRBV5-1 and TRBJ2-4, with 7 bases fitting TRBD1. The better agreement between TRBJ2-7 and the DNA end casts doubt on the J call. CDR3 size: 16 residues. Looked up from germline, CDR1 is SGHRS and CDR2 is YFSETQ. CDR3 region: CASSLKTGIKANEQYF. In DNA, the CDR3 is TGCGCCAGCAGCTTGAAGACAGGGATAAAAGCTAACGAGCAGTACTTC.

The table lists this clonotype with a few counts. The chain joins TRBV20-1 to TRBJ2-7, with D possibly TRBD2 on 6 matching bases. This CDR3 is built from 13 residues. Germline CDR1 is DFQATT and CDR2 is SNEGSKA (reference sequence). V lost 7 bases, J lost 0 bases, and 13 bases lay in between. CDR3 nucleotides: TGCAGTGTGGAGCGGGTCCGCTCCTACGAGCAGTACTTC. Its protein is CSVERVRSYEQYF.

This clonotype was detected once. The V and J genes are TRBV7-6 and TRBJ1-1, with a tentative D call TRBD1 (5 bases). The germline V gene encodes CDR1 SGHVS and CDR2 FNYEAQ. The germline V and J ends were trimmed by 0 bases and 6 bases, with 11 bases remaining between them. This CDR3 region has 14 residues. CDR3: CASSLAPGDAEAFF. The CDR3 bases are TGTGCCAGCAGCTTAGCGCCGGGGGATGCTGAAGCTTTCTTT.

This clonotype occurred a few times. A junction end diverges from the germline sequence, so it may reflect a read error. This chain links TRBV28 with TRBJ2-1; 7 bases fit TRBD1. CDR3 length: 15 amino acids. Germline CDR1 MDHEN, CDR2 SYDVKM. The CDR3 bases are TGTGCCAGCAGTCCACACAGGGGCAGGGACAATGAGCAGGTCTTC. It yields the protein CASSPHRGRDNEQVF. Looking up the rest from reference TRBV28 and TRBJ2-1 gives the full variable domain: DVKVTQSSRYLVKRTGEKVFLECVQDMDHENMFWYRQDPGLGLRLIYFSYDVKMKEKGDIPEGYSVSREKKERFSLILESASTNQTSMYLCASSPHRGRDNEQVFGPGTRLTVL.

The V call is TRBV20-1, the J call TRBJ2-7; TRBD2 agrees at 7 bases. The CDR3 covers 14 residues. Germline V gene sequence: CDR1 DFQATT, CDR2 SNEGSKA (reference sequence). Losses at the gene ends were 1 base for V and 2 bases for J; bases not matched to a gene: 5. This CDR3 is CSARGGLVAYEQYF. CDR3 sequence (DNA): TGCAGTGCTAGAGGCGGACTAGTGGCCTACGAGCAGTACTTC.

The chain carries TRBV2 and TRBJ2-7; D assignment may be TRBD1 or TRBD2 (7 bases each). V gave up 8 bases and J gave up 1 base, with 18 bases separating them. CDR1 is SNHLY, CDR2 FYNNEI, per germline. The CDR3 is 15 amino acids. The CDR3 DNA follows: TGTGCCAGCCTCAAGACTCAGGGGGGGTCCTACGAGCAGTACTTC. Amino acids: CASLKTQGGSYEQYF.

V is TRBV5-1 and J is TRBJ2-1; D may be TRBD1 or TRBD2 (5 bases each). Germline loops: CDR1 SGHRS, CDR2 YFSETQ. Trimming removed 8 bases at V and 4 bases at J, with 13 bases between. The CDR3 contains 13 residues. The CDR3 region is CARDGAGYNEQFF. CDR3 coding DNA: TGCGCCAGAGACGGGGCTGGGTACAATGAGCAGTTCTTC. The whole variable domain, remainder taken from reference TRBV5-1 and TRBJ2-1, is KAGVTQTPRYLIKTRGQQVTLSCSPISGHRSVSWYQQTPGQGLQFLFEYFSETQRNKGNFPGRFSGRQFSNSRSEMNVSTLELGDSALYLCARDGAGYNEQFFGPGTRLTVL.

In its sample, this clonotype was seen a few times. The chain uses TRBV29-1 and TRBJ2-1; 11 bases are a match to TRBD2. The length of the CDR3 is 14 residues. Germline CDR1 is SQVTM and CDR2 is ANQGSEA. Trimming removed 7 bases from V and 7 bases from J; junction bases left unmatched: 9. The CDR3 here is CSARLAGRINEQFF. The CDR3 nucleotides read TGCAGCGCACGACTAGCGGGGCGGATTAATGAGCAGTTCTTC.

This clonotype came up once. The J gene is TRBJ2-1, the V gene TRBV7-2; D not certain. V was cut by 5 bases and J by 8 bases, with 13 bases left in between. Looked up from germline, CDR1 is SGHTA and CDR2 is FQGNSA. The length of the CDR3 is 13 residues. The CDR3 sequence: CASSPQRSHEQFF. The CDR3 DNA reads as TGTGCCAGCAGCCCCCAAAGGAGCCATGAGCAGTTCTTC.

This clonotype was seen at least ten times. V gene TRBV29-1 combines with J gene TRBJ2-7, with 11 bases identical to TRBD2. The CDR3 sequence is 13 residues long. In germline, CDR1 is SQVTM, CDR2 ANQGSEA. Trimming cost V 7 bases and J 5 bases; bases outside gene matches: 7. CDR3 in amino acids: CSAKTSGKDEQYF. CDR3 nucleotides: TGCAGCGCAAAGACTAGCGGGAAGGACGAGCAGTACTTC.

This clonotype was seen only a few times. This chain connects TRBV28 to TRBJ2-7; TRBD1 is a possible D gene (6 bases). Germline V lookup: CDR1 MDHEN, CDR2 SYDVKM. The CDR3 runs to 16 residues. V was pared by 2 bases and J by 0 bases, with 14 bases between. This CDR3 reads CASSLPRGLSSYEQYF. In DNA, the CDR3 is TGTGCCAGCAGTTTACCGAGGGGGTTGAGCTCCTACGAGCAGTACTTC.